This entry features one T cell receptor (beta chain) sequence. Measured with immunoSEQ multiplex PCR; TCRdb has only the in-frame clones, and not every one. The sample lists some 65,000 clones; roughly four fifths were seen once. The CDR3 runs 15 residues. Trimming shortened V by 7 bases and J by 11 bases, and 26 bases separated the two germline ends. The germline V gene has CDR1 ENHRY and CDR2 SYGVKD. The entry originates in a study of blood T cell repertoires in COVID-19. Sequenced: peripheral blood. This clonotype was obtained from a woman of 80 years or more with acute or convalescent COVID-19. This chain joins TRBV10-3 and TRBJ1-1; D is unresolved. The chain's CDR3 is CAITNTAAQSRMAFF. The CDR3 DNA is TGTGCCATCACAAATACGGCCGCTCAATCGCGGATGGCTTTCTTT.